The 13 T cell receptor beta chains reported below all come from one sample, sequenced in a study of blood T cell repertoires in COVID-19. Here immunoSEQ multiplex PCR was the method, and the copy in TCRdb shows in-frame clones only, minus some. The sample carries approximately 220,000 clones, roughly 84% recorded once. Sequencing was carried out using peripheral blood. The receptors stem from a woman aged 30 to 39 who had recovered from COVID-19.

V usage is TRBV11-2 and J usage is TRBJ2-2, with no clear D. This CDR3 has 17 residues. V lost 0 bases and J lost 5, with 16 bases in between. Germline assignment: CDR1 SGHAT and CDR2 FQNNGV. CDR3 residues: CASSLEAWQTRTGELFF. The CDR3 DNA is TGTGCCAGCAGCTTAGAAGCTTGGCAAACGAGGACCGGGGAGCTGTTTTTT. Full variable domain (outside the CDR3, taken from reference TRBV11-2 and TRBJ2-2): EAGVAQSPRYKIIEKRQSVAFWCNPISGHATLYWYQQILGQGPKLLIQFQNNGVVDDSQLPKDRFSAERLKGVDSTLKIQPAKLEDSAVYLCASSLEAWQTRTGELFFGEGSRLTVL.

The rearrangement uses TRBV2 and TRBJ2-4; a weak D match, TRBD1 (6 bases). Germline loops: CDR1 SNHLY, CDR2 FYNNEI. The CDR3 is 15 amino acids. V was trimmed by 6 bases and J by 7 bases, leaving 19 bases between them. This chain's CDR3 is CASSTTGREGNIQYF. CDR3 nucleotides: TGTGCCAGCAGCACAACAGGGCGCGAGGGGAACATTCAGTACTTC.

The V gene is TRBV10-2, the J gene TRBJ2-5, with 7 nucleotides matching TRBD2. Germline values: CDR1 WSHSY, CDR2 SAAADI. V was clipped by 8 bases and J by 2 bases; unmatched bases: 11. CDR3 size: 15 residues. The CDR3 DNA follows: TGCGCCAGCCGACTAGAGTGGGGAGGGCAAGAGACCCAGTACTTC. Amino acid sequence: CASRLEWGGQETQYF.

DNA of the CDR3: TGTGCCAGCCGAAGCGGGGCAGGTAGGAACACTGAAGCTTTCTTT. This sequence encodes CASRSGAGRNTEAFF. The genes are TRBV28 and TRBJ1-1; the D gene is possibly TRBD1 (5 bases). V shed 8 bases and J shed 1 base, with 17 bases lying between them. Germline CDR1 and CDR2: MDHEN and SYDVKM. The CDR3 sequence is 15 residues long.

This clone has more than one count but fewer than ten. The chain links TRBV5-5 to TRBJ2-4; a possible D gene is TRBD1 (6 bases). V shed 3 bases and J shed 0 bases, with 10 bases lying between them. Germline CDR1 and CDR2: SGHKS and YYEKEE (reference sequence). CDR3 size: 15 residues. The DNA of the CDR3 is TGTGCCAGCAGCTCCGGACAGCTAGCCAAAAACATTCAGTACTTC. Amino acid sequence: CASSSGQLAKNIQYF.

This clone was recorded a few times. This chain links TRBV7-2 with TRBJ1-4, with D possibly being TRBD1 (6 bases). Germline values: CDR1 SGHTA, CDR2 FQGNSA. The CDR3 spans 14 residues. The V gene lost 6 bases and the J gene lost 5 bases, with 13 bases spanning the gap. The CDR3 is CASSSTGGNEKLFF. The CDR3 DNA is TGTGCCAGCAGTTCGACAGGCGGGAATGAAAAACTGTTTTTT.

This chain connects TRBV19 to TRBJ2-7, with 10 positions matching TRBD1. Unmatched junction bases numbered 12, after V lost 5 bases and J lost 2 bases. The CDR3 totals 17 residues. Germline loops: CDR1 LNHDA, CDR2 SQIVND (reference sequence). CDR3 region: CASSRYPPGQGTYEQYF. CDR3 DNA sequence: TGTGCCAGTAGTCGTTACCCTCCGGGACAGGGGACCTACGAGCAGTACTTC. The full variable domain, completed using reference TRBV19 and TRBJ2-7, is DGGITQSPKYLFRKEGQNVTLSCEQNLNHDAMYWYRQDPGQGLRLIYYSQIVNDFQKGDIAEGYSVSREKKESFPLTVTSAQKNPTAFYLCASSRYPPGQGTYEQYFGPGTRLTVT.

The V call is TRBV5-4, the J call TRBJ2-2, with 8 bases identical to TRBD2. V shed 6 bases, J shed 2 bases, and the junction held 15 bases outside the gene matches. The CDR3 has 18 amino acids. Germline values: CDR1 SGHNT, CDR2 YYREEE (reference sequence). CDR3: CASTDRILSGVNTGELFF. In DNA form, the CDR3 reads TGTGCCAGCACCGATCGGATCCTTAGCGGGGTTAACACCGGGGAGCTGTTTTTT. Full variable domain (remainder filled in from reference TRBV5-4 and TRBJ2-2): ETGVTQSPTHLIKTRGQQVTLRCSSQSGHNTVSWYQQALGQGPQFIFQYYREEENGRGNFPPRFSGLQFPNYSSELNVNALELDDSALYLCASTDRILSGVNTGELFFGEGSRLTVL.

This clone has just a few counts. The chain uses TRBV5-1 and TRBJ1-5; 10 positions match TRBD1. Germline CDR1 and CDR2: SGHRS and YFSETQ. The J segment lost 6 bases and the V segment lost 5 bases, leaving 8 bases of the junction unmatched. This CDR3 has 15 amino acids. The CDR3 region is CASRAGTGVIQPQHF. CDR3 nucleotide sequence: TGCGCCAGCAGAGCCGGGACAGGGGTAATTCAGCCCCAGCATTTT. The full variable domain, its missing parts supplied by reference TRBV5-1 and TRBJ1-5, is KAGVTQTPRYLIKTRGQQVTLSCSPISGHRSVSWYQQTPGQGLQFLFEYFSETQRNKGNFPGRFSGRQFSNSRSEMNVSTLELGDSALYLCASRAGTGVIQPQHFGDGTRLSIL.

The chain is built from TRBV24-1 and TRBJ1-5; TRBD1 matches at 10 bases. This CDR3 comprises 15 residues. CDR1 KGHDR and CDR2 SFDVKD come from the germline V gene. J gave up 7 bases and V 5 bases, and 7 bases lay outside the gene matches. CDR3 bases: TGTGCCACCAGTGGTACCGGGACAGGGGACCAGCCCCAGCATTTT. Translation: CATSGTGTGDQPQHF.

The genes are TRBV4-1 and TRBJ1-2; D is unclear. Germline V CDR1 and CDR2: MGHRA, YSYEKL. The CDR3 spans 14 residues. Deletions cut 2 bases from V and 6 bases from J, with 13 bases between. The CDR3 DNA sequence: TGCGCCAGCAGCCAATTTACTGGGCCCAATGGCTACACCTTC. Translation gives CASSQFTGPNGYTF.

This clone was found once. V is TRBV10-1 and J is TRBJ2-1; D not resolved. The germline gives CDR1 WNHNN, CDR2 SYGVQD (reference sequence). V lost 2 bases to trimming and J lost 8 bases, with 7 bases between them. The CDR3 spans 12 residues. The CDR3 spells CASSEIRDEQFF. In DNA, the CDR3 is TGCGCCAGCAGTGAGATTCGTGATGAGCAGTTCTTC.

The chain recombines TRBV5-1 with TRBJ1-5; 9 positions match TRBD1. Trimming at V came to 4 bases and at J to 0 bases, leaving 2 bases not matched to a gene. The CDR3 has 15 amino acids. Germline CDR1 SGHRS, CDR2 YFSETQ. CDR3 residues: CASSPDRGSNQPQHF. The CDR3 region has the DNA TGCGCCAGCAGCCCGGACAGGGGTAGCAATCAGCCCCAGCATTTT.